Shown below are 26 T cell receptor beta chains from a single sample sequenced in a study of blood T cell repertoires in COVID-19. Clones were read by immunoSEQ multiplex PCR, and TCRdb kept only the in-frame ones, dropping some. This repertoire shows about 130,000 clones, roughly four fifths found once; its top ten account for 3.8%. Sequencing input: peripheral blood. The source of these receptors is a woman aged 45-65 years with acute or convalescent COVID-19.

This chain joins TRBV7-9 and TRBJ2-5, with TRBD1 as a possible D gene (5 bases). V dropped 3 bases and J dropped 2 bases, with 13 bases sitting between them. The CDR3 contains 15 residues. CDR1 SEHNR and CDR2 FQNEAQ come from the germline V gene (reference sequence). DNA of the CDR3: TGTGCCAGCAGCTTCAGGGTGGGGTCTCAAGAGACCCAGTACTTC. Amino acids: CASSFRVGSQETQYF. The entire variable domain, with the rest obtained from reference TRBV7-9 and TRBJ2-5, is as follows: DTGVSQNPRHKITKRGQNVTFRCDPISEHNRLYWYRQTLGQGPEFLTYFQNEAQLEKSRLLSDRFSAERPKGSFSTLEIQRTEQGDSAMYLCASSFRVGSQETQYFGPGTRLLVL.

V usage is TRBV2 and J usage is TRBJ2-7; TRBD1 agrees at 7 bases. Per the germline V gene, CDR1 is SNHLY and CDR2 is FYNNEI. V was clipped by 6 bases and J by 1 base; unmatched bases: 6. The CDR3 runs 14 residues. Here the CDR3 reads CASSVDRTSYEQYF. The CDR3 region has the DNA TGTGCCAGCAGCGTGGACAGGACGTCCTACGAGCAGTACTTC. The full variable domain, rest sourced from reference TRBV2 and TRBJ2-7, is EPEVTQTPSHQVTQMGQEVILRCVPISNHLYFYWYRQILGQKVEFLVSFYNNEISEKSEIFDDQFSVERPDGSNFTLKIRSTKLEDSAMYFCASSVDRTSYEQYFGPGTRLTVT.

The chain has TRBV4-1 and TRBJ2-1, with D unclear. The V end lost 1 base, the J end lost 4 bases, and 14 bases lay between the germline ends. The CDR3 totals 16 residues. The germline gives CDR1 MGHRA, CDR2 YSYEKL. In DNA, the CDR3 is TGCGCCAGCAGCCAAGCCCGGCTAGTGATTTACAATGAGCAGTTCTTC. This translates into CASSQARLVIYNEQFF.

The CDR3 spells CASSLPGGNSPLHF. CDR3 sequence (DNA): TGTGCCAGCAGTTTACCAGGGGGCAATTCACCCCTCCACTTT. This sequence joins TRBV28 and TRBJ1-6; 8 bases line up with TRBD1. The CDR3 loop spans 14 amino acids. Germline V gene sequence: CDR1 MDHEN, CDR2 SYDVKM. With 2 bases clipped from V and 7 bases from J, the junction kept 1 base outside the gene matches. The full variable domain, its missing parts supplied by reference TRBV28 and TRBJ1-6, is DVKVTQSSRYLVKRTGEKVFLECVQDMDHENMFWYRQDPGLGLRLIYFSYDVKMKEKGDIPEGYSVSREKKERFSLILESASTNQTSMYLCASSLPGGNSPLHFGNGTRLTVT.

V and J are TRBV5-4 and TRBJ1-1; D is possibly TRBD1 (6 bases). Trimming removed 4 bases at V and 1 base at J, with 23 bases between. Germline V gene sequence: CDR1 SGHNT, CDR2 YYREEE (reference sequence). This CDR3 contains 18 residues. The CDR3 sequence: CASSPSPGHSGRNTEAFF. Written as DNA, the CDR3 is TGTGCCAGCAGCCCCTCCCCGGGACACTCCGGCAGGAACACTGAAGCTTTCTTT.

The CDR3 loop is CASSLAQEGYTF. In nucleotides, the CDR3 is TGTGCCAGCAGCTTGGCCCAAGAGGGCTACACCTTC. The rearrangement uses TRBV5-6 and TRBJ1-2; D is uncertain. V gave up 0 bases and J gave up 8 bases, with 8 bases separating them. Germline loops: CDR1 SGHDT, CDR2 YYEEEE. This CDR3 region has 12 residues.

The rearrangement uses TRBV19 and TRBJ1-5, with TRBD1 as a possible D gene (6 bases). The CDR3 spans 17 residues. The germline CDR1 and CDR2 sequences are LNHDA and SQIVND (reference sequence). The ends were cut back, 5 bases at V and 7 bases at J, with 24 bases in the middle. CDR3 in amino acids: CASSPRAGDPQWQPQHF. The DNA for the CDR3 is TGTGCCAGTAGTCCGAGGGCAGGGGATCCTCAATGGCAGCCCCAGCATTTT.

This clone has a handful of counts. The CDR3 sequence is CASNRPGQGTYSNQPQHF. CDR3 nucleotides: TGTGCCAGCAACCGCCCGGGACAGGGGACTTATAGCAATCAGCCCCAGCATTTT. This rearrangement joins TRBV27 to TRBJ1-5; 10 bases align to TRBD1. Germline V gene lookup returns CDR1 MNHEY and CDR2 SMNVEV (reference sequence). The CDR3 contains 18 residues. V was pared by 7 bases and J by 0 bases, with 12 bases of the junction left unmatched.

This rearrangement joins TRBV18 to TRBJ1-5; 9 nucleotides match TRBD1. CDR1 and CDR2 (germline): KGHSH, LQKENI. Trimming cost V 3 bases and J 4 bases; bases outside gene matches: 7. The CDR3 covers 16 residues. The CDR3 DNA reads TGTGCCAGCTCACCTTTCGACAGGGGGTTTAATCAGCCCCAGCATTTT. Its protein is CASSPFDRGFNQPQHF.

The J gene is TRBJ1-4, the V gene TRBV24-1, with D uncertain. Germline CDR1 KGHDR, CDR2 SFDVKD. Trimming stripped 4 bases from V and 8 bases from J, with 7 bases between. The CDR3 totals 12 residues. For the CDR3, the DNA is TGTGCCACCAGTGAGGGAGTGGAAAAACTGTTTTTT. Translating it yields CATSEGVEKLFF.

This rearrangement joins TRBV5-1 to TRBJ1-4, with D maybe TRBD1 (5 bases). The CDR3 length is 15 residues. The germline V gene encodes CDR1 SGHRS and CDR2 YFSETQ. Between the trimmed V and J ends, which lost 4 bases and 0 bases, there was a span of 10 bases. The CDR3 coding sequence is TGCGCCAGCAGCCTAAGCAGGGCAACTAATGAAAAACTGTTTTTT. As protein: CASSLSRATNEKLFF.

The genes are TRBV28 and TRBJ2-1; TRBD2 aligns across 14 bases. V lost 8 bases, J lost 7 bases, and 4 bases stayed unmatched. This CDR3 region has 14 residues. CDR1 and CDR2 (germline): MDHEN, SYDVKM. DNA of the CDR3: TGTGCCAGCTGGACTAGCGGGAGGAGGAATGAGCAGTTCTTC. Translated: CASWTSGRRNEQFF.

The chain combines TRBV19 with TRBJ2-1; TRBD2 matches 9 bases. V dropped 7 bases and J dropped 7; count of bases not matched to a gene: 11. The germline V gene encodes CDR1 LNHDA and CDR2 SQIVND (reference sequence). The CDR3 has 15 residues. CDR3 region: CASNPSSGISNEQFF. The CDR3 coding sequence is TGTGCCAGTAACCCTTCTAGCGGGATTTCTAATGAGCAGTTCTTC.

This chain joins TRBV5-1 and TRBJ2-1; D is undetermined. Trimming stripped 1 base from V and 2 bases from J, with 10 bases between. The CDR3 covers 15 residues. Germline V CDR1 and CDR2: SGHRS, YFSETQ. Here the CDR3 DNA reads TGCGCCAGCAGCTTGCAAGTTGCTACCTACAATGAGCAGTTCTTC. Amino acids: CASSLQVATYNEQFF.

The chain uses TRBV18 and TRBJ2-7; D is perhaps TRBD1 (5 bases). The CDR3 extends over 12 amino acids. V dropped 3 bases and J dropped 12 bases, with 15 bases sitting between them. Germline lookup yields CDR1 KGHSH and CDR2 LQKENI. CDR3 in amino acids: CASSPDTETRYF. The CDR3 DNA reads TGTGCCAGCTCACCGGACACTGAAACTCGGTACTTC.

This chain uses TRBV27 with TRBJ2-5; 7 nucleotides align to TRBD1. The CDR3 spans 13 residues. Per germline, CDR1 MNHEY and CDR2 SMNVEV (reference sequence). V lost 6 bases to trimming and J lost 0 bases; unmatched junction nucleotides: 1. CDR3 DNA sequence: TGTGCCAGCAGACAGGGGTACCAAGAGACCCAGTACTTC. Translating gives CASRQGYQETQYF.

The rearrangement joins TRBV19 to TRBJ2-3; possibly TRBD2 for D (7 bases). Germline V CDR1 and CDR2: LNHDA, SQIVND (reference sequence). The CDR3 is 16 residues long. The germline V and J ends were trimmed by 5 bases and 3 bases, with 18 bases remaining between them. The CDR3 here is CASSSLRGGRTDTQYF. The CDR3 region has the DNA TGTGCCAGTAGTTCCCTTAGGGGGGGGCGTACAGATACGCAGTATTTT.

The chain is built from TRBV28 and TRBJ1-6; 7 bases fit TRBD1. CDR3 length equals 14 residues. Trimming at V came to 7 bases and at J to 6 bases, leaving 6 bases not matched to a gene. Germline V CDR1 and CDR2: MDHEN, SYDVKM. This chain's CDR3 is CASTPAGGNSPLHF. The DNA of the CDR3 is TGTGCCAGCACCCCGGCAGGGGGTAATTCACCCCTCCACTTT.

This chain links TRBV15 with TRBJ1-1; D is unclear. Germline-derived CDR1 and CDR2 are LNHNV and YYDKDF (reference sequence). The CDR3 length is 13 residues. Between the trimmed V and J ends, which lost 3 bases and 2 bases, there was a span of 7 bases. CDR3 bases: TGTGCCACCAGCAGGGGAGTTAACACTGAAGCTTTCTTT. Its translation: CATSRGVNTEAFF.

This clone was seen a few times. V usage is TRBV9 and J usage is TRBJ2-1; 9 bases match TRBD2. V lost 10 bases and J lost 4; bases outside the gene matches: 6. CDR3 length equals 13 residues. Germline CDR1 and CDR2: SGDLS and YYNGEE. For the CDR3, the DNA is TGTGCCGGTGCTAGCGGGGTATACAATGAGCAGTTCTTC. It is translated as CAGASGVYNEQFF.

The CDR3 DNA sequence: TGTGCCATCAGCCTAGCGGGAAACTCCTACAATGAGCAGTTCTTC. It specifies CAISLAGNSYNEQFF. The chain links TRBV10-3 to TRBJ2-1; 9 nucleotides match TRBD2. With V trimmed by 6 bases and J by 0 bases, 3 bases remained unmatched. Germline values: CDR1 ENHRY, CDR2 SYGVKD. The CDR3 runs 15 residues.

The chain employs TRBV5-1 and TRBJ1-6; a weak D match, TRBD1 (6 bases). The CDR3 sequence is 14 residues long. The V gene lost 2 bases and the J gene lost 6 bases, with 9 bases spanning the gap. Per the germline V gene, CDR1 is SGHRS and CDR2 is YFSETQ. The CDR3, as DNA: TGCGCCAGCAGCTTACAGGGTGCTAATTCACCCCTCCACTTT. Protein sequence: CASSLQGANSPLHF.

This clone was seen once. V gene TRBV9 combines with J gene TRBJ1-5; D uncertain. The V end lost 5 bases, the J end lost 0 bases, and 6 bases lay between the germline ends. From germline, CDR1 is SGDLS and CDR2 YYNGEE. The CDR3 runs 13 residues. The CDR3 DNA reads as TGTGCCAGCAGTCGAGATAGCAATCAGCCCCAGCATTTT. The encoded protein is CASSRDSNQPQHF.

V usage is TRBV19 and J usage is TRBJ1-5, with 7 bases fitting TRBD1. This CDR3 contains 14 residues. In germline, CDR1 is LNHDA, CDR2 SQIVND (reference sequence). The trim removed 3 bases at V and 7 bases at J, leaving 6 bases unmatched. CDR3 sequence (DNA): TGTGCCAGTAGTATTAACAGGGGCGGACAGCCCCAGCATTTT. This gives the protein CASSINRGGQPQHF.

This rearrangement joins TRBV5-4 to TRBJ1-1; possible D gene TRBD1, 5 bases. CDR1 is SGHNT, CDR2 YYREEE, per germline (reference sequence). Between the trimmed V and J ends, which lost 2 bases and 7 bases, there was a span of 9 bases. The CDR3 runs 12 residues. The DNA of the CDR3 is TGTGCCAGCAGCTTCGGACACCTTGAAGCTTTCTTT. As protein: CASSFGHLEAFF.

V gene TRBV19 combines with J gene TRBJ2-4, with TRBD2 matching over 11 bases. CDR3 size: 17 residues. With 2 bases clipped from V and 7 bases from J, the junction kept 10 bases outside the gene matches. The germline V gene encodes CDR1 LNHDA and CDR2 SQIVND (reference sequence). The CDR3: CASSITELAGGRNIQYF. For the CDR3, the DNA is TGTGCCAGTAGTATAACCGAGCTAGCGGGAGGTCGGAACATTCAGTACTTC.